What follows are 7 T cell receptor beta chains derived from one specimen sequenced in a study of OX40 agonist ivuxolimab in advanced cancers. Sequencing was performed with immunoSEQ multiplex PCR; in TCRdb, only in-frame clones are kept and a portion is missing. The sample consists of roughly 84,000 clones, roughly 80% of them appearing once. Sample: CD4+ or CD8+ T cells sorted from blood, taken in a trial of the OX40 agonist ivuxolimab. The receptors were sampled from an adult with an advanced solid tumor such as melanoma, head and neck, liver or kidney cancer.

The CDR3 coding sequence is TGTGCCAGCAGCTTTCTTGCTAGCGGATCGAACACCGGGGAGCTGTTTTTT. Its protein is CASSFLASGSNTGELFF. The chain carries TRBV7-8 and TRBJ2-2, with 7 bases matching TRBD2. In germline, CDR1 is SGHVS, CDR2 FQNEAQ. With V trimmed by 3 bases and J by 0 bases, 7 bases remained unmatched. This CDR3 is 17 amino acids long.

This clone was observed a few times. This chain links TRBV5-1 with TRBJ1-2, with 7 bases that match TRBD1. Germline CDR1 SGHRS, CDR2 YFSETQ. The CDR3 loop spans 13 amino acids. The V and J ends lost 6 bases and 3 bases, in that order; junction bases with no gene match: 5. CDR3 DNA sequence: TGCGCCAGCAAGTCCGGGACAGACTATGGCTACACCTTC. Protein product: CASKSGTDYGYTF.

The gene calls are TRBV7-8 and TRBJ1-1; 7 bases align to TRBD1. The CDR3 has 15 amino acids. CDR1 is SGHVS and CDR2 is FQNEAQ in the germline V gene. V dropped 5 bases and J dropped 0; count of bases not matched to a gene: 6. CDR3 sequence: CASSVGQLMNTEAFF. Written as DNA, the CDR3 is TGTGCCAGCAGCGTGGGACAGTTGATGAACACTGAAGCTTTCTTT.

The gene calls are TRBV11-2 and TRBJ1-6; D is perhaps TRBD1 (5 bases). Deletions cut 3 bases from V and 8 bases from J, with 14 bases between. The CDR3 loop spans 15 amino acids. Germline-derived CDR1 and CDR2 are SGHAT and FQNNGV. The CDR3 DNA follows: TGTGCCAGCAGCTTCGTTGGGGCCTCGGATTCACCCCTCCACTTT. It is translated as CASSFVGASDSPLHF.

CDR3 DNA: TGTGCCAGCAGTCCAGTGAATAGTTTCTCCTACGAGCAGTACTTC. Its translation is CASSPVNSFSYEQYF. This sequence joins TRBV28 and TRBJ2-7; D gene unclear. Germline assignment: CDR1 MDHEN and CDR2 SYDVKM. V lost 5 bases and J lost 0, with 14 bases in between. The CDR3 spans 15 residues.

This clone was recorded many times. The chain uses TRBV5-4 and TRBJ2-7; TRBD2 matches 11 bases. V lost 5 bases, J lost 7 bases, and 2 bases stayed unmatched. The CDR3 totals 12 residues. Germline V gene lookup returns CDR1 SGHNT and CDR2 YYREEE (reference sequence). The CDR3 DNA reads as TGTGCCAGCAGTAGCGGGGGGGATGAGCAGTACTTC. This gives the protein CASSSGGDEQYF.

This sequence joins TRBV13 and TRBJ2-2, with 15 bases fitting TRBD2. The CDR3 runs 20 residues. J gave up 1 base and V 5 bases, and 11 bases lay outside the gene matches. CDR1 PRHDT and CDR2 FYEKMQ come from the germline V gene (reference sequence). The CDR3 DNA reads as TGTGCCAGCAGCGGACCGGGACTAGCGGGGGGCCCTGGGAACACCGGGGAGCTGTTTTTT. It yields the protein CASSGPGLAGGPGNTGELFF. Full variable domain (outside the CDR3, taken from reference TRBV13 and TRBJ2-2): AAGVIQSPRHLIKEKRETATLKCYPIPRHDTVYWYQQGPGQDPQFLISFYEKMQSDKGSIPDRFSAQQFSDYHSELNMSSLELGDSALYFCASSGPGLAGGPGNTGELFFGEGSRLTVL.